This T cell receptor (beta chain) originates from a study of regulatory dendritic cells for organ transplantation. Broader study findings: Regulatory dendritic cells appeared to expand memory CD8+ clones less than mature ones. Between individuals, the alloreactive memory CD8+ T cell pool differed considerably. Naive CD4+ and CD8+ repertoires were highly diverse; memory CD8+ was most oligoclonal. The most alloreactive TCR clonotypes were found in resting memory CD8+ cells.

Measured with immunoSEQ multiplex PCR; TCRdb has only the in-frame clones, and not every one. The sample consists of approximately 19,000 clones, about 70% of them appearing once. The ends lost 5 bases at V and 5 bases at J; junction bases unmatched: 4. Germline CDR1 and CDR2: SGHTA and FQGNSA. CDR3 length: 14 residues. Note on this clone: The target antigen is unknown.

This chain uses TRBV7-2 with TRBJ1-5; 9 bases are a match to TRBD1. The sequence derives from a human donor in good health. Sequencing was performed on memory CD4+ T cells from blood. The subset: CD45RO+ memory T cells. For the CDR3, the DNA is TGTGCCAGCAGCCCCGGGACAGGGCATCAGCCCCAGCATTTT. Translation: CASSPGTGHQPQHF.